This note documents a single T cell receptor (beta chain) sequence. This entry is derived from a study of blood T cell repertoires in COVID-19. Study-level information: The United States, Italy and Spain supplied acute and convalescent COVID-19 samples. The analysed material was cDNA or gDNA that came from T cells, B-cell-depleted T cells, or PBMCs.

How the authors handled the data: By means of reference gene primer amplification, nucleated cell counts were estimated. Clones were read by immunoSEQ multiplex PCR, and TCRdb kept only the in-frame ones, dropping some. That table furnishes V, J and clone size, whereas the DNA furnished D and trimming. The data contain 120,000 or so clones, roughly 85% of them singletons. Deletions cut 5 bases from V and 7 bases from J, with 8 bases between. Germline assignment: CDR1 SGHNT and CDR2 YENEEA. The CDR3 has 12 amino acids. The TCR was taken from an elderly man with active or convalescent COVID-19. The chain employs TRBV11-3 and TRBJ2-2; D call uncertain. Sequences were obtained from peripheral blood. The CDR3 loop reads CASSPPGGELFF. The CDR3 DNA follows: TGTGCCAGCAGCCCCCCCGGCGGGGAGCTGTTTTTT.